This T cell receptor (beta chain) was identified during a study of a mutant IDH1 vaccine in newly diagnosed glioma. As for the study in general: Vaccinations, eight in total, occurred in weeks 1, 3, 5, 7, 11, 15, 19, 23. Most patients had received both radiotherapy and temozolomide, the prior options being radiotherapy, temozolomide, or both.

Produced via immunoSEQ multiplex PCR; TCRdb's table is partial and in-frame only. Among about 82,000 clones listed, roughly 85% were seen once. Specified time point: week 23, last vaccination. The study gave 300 ug of mutant IDH1 20-mer peptide per vaccine dose, with topical imiquimod. The CDR3 sequence is 16 residues long. Trimming cost V 0 bases and J 3 bases, with 14 bases left between them. Germline CDR1 MNHEY, CDR2 SVGAGI. As concerns this clone: The antigen is undetermined.

The TCR originated in a man under 40 with glioma. Some clones in this sample may be carry-over from other donors' samples. The chain uses TRBV6-5 and TRBJ1-2, with D perhaps TRBD1 (5 bases). The sequencing here drew on PBMCs, taken from a glioma patient whose treatment included an IDH1 peptide vaccine. Here the CDR3 DNA reads TGTGCCAGCAGTTACTCGAAGAGGGGCAGGGACTATGGCTACACCTTC. It is translated as CASSYSKRGRDYGYTF.